This T cell receptor (beta chain) was sequenced for a study of T cell changes during pregnancy in multiple sclerosis. Here immunoSEQ multiplex PCR was the method, and the copy in TCRdb shows in-frame clones only, minus some. The sample has some 44,000 clones, 90% seen once. CDR3 length equals 14 residues. From germline, CDR1 is KGHSH and CDR2 LQKENI. V was pared by 4 bases and J by 2 bases, with 2 bases of the junction left unmatched. Here the sequenced sample was CD4+ T cells from peripheral blood mononuclear cells, taken before pregnancy. This TCR was recovered from a female donor with multiple sclerosis, enrolled in a pregnancy study. The V gene is TRBV18, the J gene TRBJ2-7; 10 nucleotides match TRBD1. The CDR3, as DNA: TGTGCCAGCTCACTGGGACAGGGGCCCTACGAGCAGTACTTC. Its translation is CASSLGQGPYEQYF.